The rows below give T cell receptor beta chains drawn from one sample of a study of T cell repertoires in cytomegalovirus infection. TCRdb called the reads again in MiXCR, with one record for every CDR3 protein. The repertoire consists of about 890,000 distinct CDR3 sequences, with roughly 30% occurring once and the leading ten covering over 11%. For these receptors, no antigen is known. The material was cultured CD8+ T cells from PBMCs, obtained from culture after CMV antigen stimulation. Receptors were obtained from a human donor in good health (CMV status not recorded). Some clones in this sample may be carry-over from other donors' samples. Each CDR3 is given with its conserved first and last residue. A D gene is named only where the DNA matches it firmly. Size is omitted from some rows. Given values are once, few, many or a class for expanded clones.

V	J	D	size	DNA	CDR3
TRBV5-4	TRBJ1-1	-	few	TGTGCCAGCAGAACGGGCAACCAAGCTTTCTTT	CASRTGNQAFF
TRBV6-5	TRBJ2-7	-	-	TGTGCCAGCAGTTACTTAATGGGGGGCGAGCAGTACTTC	CASSYLMGGEQYF
TRBV4-1	TRBJ2-7	-	once	TGCGCCAGCAGCCCCTCTAGCCTCTTCTACGAGCAGTACTTC	CASSPSSLFYEQYF
TRBV27	TRBJ1-5	-	-	TGTGCCAGCAGTTTTGCCAGGGGCAATCAGCCCCAGCATTTT	CASSFARGNQPQHF
TRBV2	TRBJ1-1	-	many	TGTACCAGCCACAGGGTTGCCACTGAAGCTTTCTTT	CTSHRVATEAFF
TRBV7-4	TRBJ1-5	-	-	TGTGCCAGCAGTCCAGCAGGGTTTGGTCAGCCCCAGCATTTT	CASSPAGFGQPQHF
TRBV6-2/TRBV6-3	TRBJ2-5	-	-	TGTGCCAGCAGTTTTACCCTTGGAAAAGGTTTGGAGACCCAGTACTTC	CASSFTLGKGLETQYF
TRBV28	TRBJ2-1	TRBD2	few	TGTGCCAGCAGTTTAACGGGACTAGGCTTAGGTGAGCAGTTCTTC	CASSLTGLGLGEQFF
TRBV12-3/TRBV12-4	TRBJ1-2	-	-	TGTGCCAGCAGTGGGGCCCCGGGCTACACCTTC	CASSGAPGYTF
TRBV7-4	TRBJ2-7	-	few	TGTGCCAGCAGCTTAGGGGAGCCCTACGAGCAGTACTTC	CASSLGEPYEQYF
TRBV19	TRBJ1-1	-	-	TGTGCCAGTAGTATTCACCCGGAGGGGGTGAACACTGAAGCTTTCTTT	CASSIHPEGVNTEAFF
TRBV6-5	TRBJ2-6	TRBD2	-	TGTGCCAGCAGTTACGGGGTCGTGATAGCGGGGGGGCGAGGGGCCAACGTCCTGACTTTC	CASSYGVVIAGGRGANVLTF
TRBV25-1	TRBJ1-1	-	few	TGTGCCAGCAGTGAATATATCGGGGGATCAGGGGCTTTCTTT	CASSEYIGGSGAFF
TRBV12-3/TRBV12-4	TRBJ2-1	TRBD1	-	TGTGCCAGCAGTCTAGGGACAGGTTACGACAATGAGCAGTTCTTC	CASSLGTGYDNEQFF
TRBV5-1	TRBJ2-5	-	-	TGCGCCAGCACCCTCCTGGCCCACGTTGGGGAGACCCAGTACTTC	CASTLLAHVGETQYF
TRBV4-2	TRBJ2-1	-	-	TGTGCCAGCAGCCAAGATCTATCGGGGGGCTCGATCAATGAGCAGTTCTTC	CASSQDLSGGSINEQFF
TRBV11-2	TRBJ2-2	-	-	TGTGCCAGCAGCTTCCGTCGGGCGGAGCTGTTTTTT	CASSFRRAELFF